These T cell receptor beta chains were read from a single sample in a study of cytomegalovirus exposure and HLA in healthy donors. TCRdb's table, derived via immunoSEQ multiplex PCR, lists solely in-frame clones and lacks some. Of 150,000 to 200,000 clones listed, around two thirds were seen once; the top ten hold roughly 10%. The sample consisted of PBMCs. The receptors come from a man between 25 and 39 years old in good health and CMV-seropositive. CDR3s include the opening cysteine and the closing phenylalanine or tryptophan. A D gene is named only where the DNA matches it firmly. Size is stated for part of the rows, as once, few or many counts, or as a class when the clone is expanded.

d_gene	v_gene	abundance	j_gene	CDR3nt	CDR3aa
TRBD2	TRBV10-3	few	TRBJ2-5	TGTGCCATCAGTTCGGGGGGGGGTTCAGAGACCCAGTACTTC	CAISSGGGSETQYF
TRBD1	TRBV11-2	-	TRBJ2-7	TGTGCCAGCAGCTCATGGGACAGAACCTACGAGCAGTACTTC	CASSSWDRTYEQYF
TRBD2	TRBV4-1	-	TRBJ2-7	TGCGCCAGCAGCCAAGAGGGACTAGCGGGAGCCTACGAGCAGTACTTC	CASSQEGLAGAYEQYF
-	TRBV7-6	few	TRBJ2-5	TGTGCCAGCAGCTTAGCTCCCAGGTCGGAGACCCAGTACTTC	CASSLAPRSETQYF
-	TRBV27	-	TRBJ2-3	TGTGCCAGCAGTCCGGGCACAGATACGCAGTATTTT	CASSPGTDTQYF
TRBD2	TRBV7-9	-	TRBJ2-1	TGTGCCAGCAGCGGTAGCGGGAGCAATGAGCAGTTCTTC	CASSGSGSNEQFF
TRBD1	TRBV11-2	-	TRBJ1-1	TGTGCCAGCAGCCGGGACAGGGCTGAAGCTTTCTTT	CASSRDRAEAFF
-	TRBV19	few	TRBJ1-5	TGTGCCAGTAGTCCACTTAGCCGGGGAAGCCAGCCCCAGCATTTT	CASSPLSRGSQPQHF
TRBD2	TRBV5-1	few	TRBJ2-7	TGCGCCAGCAGGGAAAGAGCAGGACTAGCGGGATACTACGAGCAGTACTTC	CASRERAGLAGYYEQYF
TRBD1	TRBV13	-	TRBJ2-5	TGTGCCAGCAGCGGCCGGGACAGGGGCCCTCAAGAGACCCAGTACTTC	CASSGRDRGPQETQYF
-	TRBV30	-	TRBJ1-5	TGTGCCTGGAGTCCGGGGGTACATACGTCTTATAGCAATCAGCCCCAGCATTTT	CAWSPGVHTSYSNQPQHF
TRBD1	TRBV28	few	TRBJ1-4	TGTGCCAGCAGTTCGGGACAGGGGAAAGCTGAACTGTTTTTT	CASSSGQGKAELFF
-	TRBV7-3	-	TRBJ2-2	TGTGCCAGCAGCTTAACGGGCGTCGGAGCGGGTTCGAACACCGGGGAGCTGTTTTTT	CASSLTGVGAGSNTGELFF
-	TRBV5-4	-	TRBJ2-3	TGTGCCAGCAGCGCCCGACAGTTACCCACAGATACGCAGTATTTT	CASSARQLPTDTQYF
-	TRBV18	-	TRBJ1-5	TGTGCCAGCTCACGGGAGAATAGCAATCAGCCCCAGCATTTT	CASSRENSNQPQHF
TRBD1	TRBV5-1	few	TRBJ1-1	TGCGCCAGCAACTGGGACAGGCTTAATCTGAACACTGAAGCTTTCTTT	CASNWDRLNLNTEAFF
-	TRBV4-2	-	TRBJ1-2	TGTGCCAGCCGCGGGGAGAACTATGGCTACACCTTC	CASRGENYGYTF